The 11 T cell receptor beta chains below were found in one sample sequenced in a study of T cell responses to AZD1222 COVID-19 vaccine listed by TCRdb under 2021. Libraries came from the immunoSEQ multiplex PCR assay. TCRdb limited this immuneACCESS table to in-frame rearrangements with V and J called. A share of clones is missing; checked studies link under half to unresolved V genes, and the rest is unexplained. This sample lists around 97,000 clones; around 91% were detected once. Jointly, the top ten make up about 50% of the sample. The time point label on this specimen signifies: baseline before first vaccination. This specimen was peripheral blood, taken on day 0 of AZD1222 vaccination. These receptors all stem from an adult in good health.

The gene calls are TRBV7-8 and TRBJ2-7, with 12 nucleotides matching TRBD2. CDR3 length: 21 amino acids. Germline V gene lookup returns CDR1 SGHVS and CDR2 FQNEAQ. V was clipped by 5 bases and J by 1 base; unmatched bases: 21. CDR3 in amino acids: CASSRGLALASGRANSYEQYF. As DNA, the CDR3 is TGTGCCAGCAGCCGGGGTCTGGCTTTGGCTAGCGGGAGGGCCAATTCCTACGAGCAGTACTTC.

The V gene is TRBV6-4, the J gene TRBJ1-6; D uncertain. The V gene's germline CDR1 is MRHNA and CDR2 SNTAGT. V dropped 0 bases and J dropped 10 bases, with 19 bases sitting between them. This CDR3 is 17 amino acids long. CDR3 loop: CASSDSEQLAPRSPLHF. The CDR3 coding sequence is TGTGCCAGCAGTGACTCGGAACAGTTAGCTCCGAGGTCACCCCTCCACTTT.

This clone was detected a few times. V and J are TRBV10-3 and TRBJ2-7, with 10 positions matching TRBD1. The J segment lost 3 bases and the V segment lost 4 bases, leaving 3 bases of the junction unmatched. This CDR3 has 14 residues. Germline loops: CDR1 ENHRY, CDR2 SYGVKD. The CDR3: CAISAGTGDYEQYF. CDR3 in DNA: TGTGCCATCAGTGCCGGGACAGGGGACTACGAGCAGTACTTC.

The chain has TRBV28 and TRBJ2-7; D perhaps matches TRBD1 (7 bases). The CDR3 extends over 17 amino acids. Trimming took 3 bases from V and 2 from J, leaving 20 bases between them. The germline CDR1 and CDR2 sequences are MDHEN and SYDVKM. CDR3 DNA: TGTGCCAGCAGTTTTGGAGGGGGCGGCAGGGACGCCTACGAGCAGTACTTC. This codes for CASSFGGGGRDAYEQYF. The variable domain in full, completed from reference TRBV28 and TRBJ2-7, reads DVKVTQSSRYLVKRTGEKVFLECVQDMDHENMFWYRQDPGLGLRLIYFSYDVKMKEKGDIPEGYSVSREKKERFSLILESASTNQTSMYLCASSFGGGGRDAYEQYFGPGTRLTVT.

The CDR3 DNA sequence: TGTGCCAGCAGGAGAGAAGTCACAGATACGCAGTATTTT. It is translated as CASRREVTDTQYF. J is TRBJ2-3 and V is TRBV2; unclear D gene. Germline loops: CDR1 SNHLY, CDR2 FYNNEI. Deletions cut 6 bases from V and 2 bases from J, with 9 bases between. CDR3 length: 13 residues.

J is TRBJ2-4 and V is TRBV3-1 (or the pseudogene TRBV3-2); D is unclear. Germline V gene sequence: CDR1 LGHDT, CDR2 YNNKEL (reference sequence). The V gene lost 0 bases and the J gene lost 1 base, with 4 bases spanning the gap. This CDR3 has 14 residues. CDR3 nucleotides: TGTGCCAGCAGCCAAGAAGGGGCCAAAAACATTCAGTACTTC. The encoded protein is CASSQEGAKNIQYF.

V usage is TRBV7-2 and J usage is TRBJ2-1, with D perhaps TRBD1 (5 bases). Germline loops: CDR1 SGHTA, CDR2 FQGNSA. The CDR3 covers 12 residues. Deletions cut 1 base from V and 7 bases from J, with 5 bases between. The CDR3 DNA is TGTGCCAGCAGCTTAGACAGGAATGAGCAGTTCTTC. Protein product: CASSLDRNEQFF. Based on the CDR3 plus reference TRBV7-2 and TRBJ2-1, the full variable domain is GAGVSQSPSNKVTEKGKDVELRCDPISGHTALYWYRQSLGQGLEFLIYFQGNSAPDKSGLPSDRFSAERTGGSVSTLTIQRTQQEDSAVYLCASSLDRNEQFFGPGTRLTVL.

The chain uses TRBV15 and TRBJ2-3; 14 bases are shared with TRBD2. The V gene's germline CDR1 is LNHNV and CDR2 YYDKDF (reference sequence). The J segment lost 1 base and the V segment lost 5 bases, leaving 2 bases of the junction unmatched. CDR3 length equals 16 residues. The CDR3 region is CATSGGLAGGTDTQYF. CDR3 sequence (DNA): TGTGCCACCAGCGGGGGACTAGCGGGAGGCACAGATACGCAGTATTTT.

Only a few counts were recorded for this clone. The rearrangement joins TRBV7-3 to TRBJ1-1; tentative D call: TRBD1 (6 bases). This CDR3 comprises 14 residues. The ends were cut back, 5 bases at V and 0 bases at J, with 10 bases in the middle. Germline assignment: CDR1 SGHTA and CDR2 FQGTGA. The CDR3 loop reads CASSKGTLNTEAFF. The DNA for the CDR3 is TGTGCCAGCAGCAAGGGGACACTGAACACTGAAGCTTTCTTT.

CDR3 loop: CASSGQNNSPLHF. DNA for the CDR3: TGTGCCAGCAGTGGGCAGAATAATTCACCCCTCCACTTT. This rearrangement joins TRBV2 to TRBJ1-6, with D unclear. Germline CDR1 and CDR2: SNHLY and FYNNEI. The CDR3 length is 13 residues. V lost 4 bases and J 5 bases, leaving 6 bases between the germline ends.

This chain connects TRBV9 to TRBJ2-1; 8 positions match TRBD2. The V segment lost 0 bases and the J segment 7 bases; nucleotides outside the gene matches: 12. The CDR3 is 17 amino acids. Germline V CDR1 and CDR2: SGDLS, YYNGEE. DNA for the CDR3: TGTGCCAGCAGCGTAGCTGGCGGGAGGCCCACGGATAATGAGCAGTTCTTC. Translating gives CASSVAGGRPTDNEQFF.